Following are 22 T cell receptor beta chains from one sample sequenced in a study of Ad26.COV2.S vaccination and SARS-CoV-2 variants. Clones were sequenced by immunoSEQ multiplex PCR, and TCRdb holds only the in-frame ones, with some missing. Of 300,000 to 350,000 clones listed, almost 90% are singletons. Documented treatment: over 15 received Ad26.COV2.S at low or high dose, single or two shots; 5 received placebo; per-sample allocation not given. Samples analyzed were those drawn on day 63 after the first vaccine or placebo injection. Sequencing was performed on peripheral blood, taken in a trial of Ad26.COV2.S vaccine versus placebo. These receptors were obtained from a person between 18 and 60 years old who received the Ad26.COV2.S COVID-19 vaccine or a placebo.

Here the CDR3 DNA reads TGCAGCGTTGAAGTCCCTTCCAACCGAAAGACCCAGTACTTC. It encodes CSVEVPSNRKTQYF. The chain couples TRBV29-1 to TRBJ2-5; no clear D. Germline CDR1 is SQVTM and CDR2 is ANQGSEA. The CDR3 runs to 14 residues. V was clipped by 1 base and J by 6 bases, with 15 bases between them.

J is TRBJ2-3 and V is TRBV7-8; 10 positions match TRBD2. Germline assignment: CDR1 SGHVS and CDR2 FQNEAQ. Trimming cost V 6 bases and J 2 bases; bases outside gene matches: 14. This CDR3 has 18 residues. The CDR3: CASRSRGSGRIPTDTQYF. CDR3 bases: TGTGCCAGCAGGTCTAGGGGTAGCGGGAGGATTCCCACAGATACGCAGTATTTT.

The chain uses TRBV6-2 or TRBV6-3 and TRBJ2-1, with D possibly matching TRBD1 (5 bases). The germline CDR1 and CDR2 sequences are MNHEY and SVGEGT. This CDR3 region has 12 residues. The V end was cut by 6 bases, the J end by 10 bases, with 13 bases between. CDR3: CASSQTAGEQFF. In DNA form, the CDR3 reads TGTGCCAGCAGCCAGACAGCCGGCGAGCAGTTCTTC.

This clone was picked up one time. The rearrangement uses TRBV12-5 and TRBJ1-5, with 8 bases aligning to TRBD1. Germline lookup yields CDR1 LGHNT and CDR2 FRNRAP. V lost 2 bases, J lost 2 bases, and 5 bases stayed unmatched. This CDR3 spans 16 amino acids. CDR3: CASGLFTGGGNQPQHF. The CDR3 DNA reads as TGTGCTAGTGGTTTGTTTACAGGGGGAGGCAATCAGCCCCAGCATTTT.

Remarks on this clone: At one end the junction does not follow the germline gene, possibly because of a read error. V and J are TRBV9 and TRBJ2-1, with D unclear. Germline V gene lookup returns CDR1 SGDLS and CDR2 YYNGEE. The CDR3 has 13 amino acids. The CDR3 reads CASGWQSSNEQFF. The CDR3 DNA reads as TGTGCCAGCGGCTGGCAGTCCTCCAATGAGCAGTTCTTC.

CDR3 sequence (DNA): TGTGCCAGCAGCCGCGACTTCTACACAGATACGCAGTATTTT. Translated: CASSRDFYTDTQYF. The rearrangement links TRBV5-4 to TRBJ2-3, with unresolved D. The V and J ends lost 4 bases and 2 bases respectively, with 11 bases between them. From germline, CDR1 is SGHNT and CDR2 YYREEE (reference sequence). This CDR3 comprises 14 residues.

CDR3: CASSSAGGGYTF. CDR3 sequence (DNA): TGTGCCAGCAGCTCGGCAGGAGGTGGCTACACCTTC. The chain employs TRBV13 and TRBJ1-2; D uncertain. The CDR3 contains 12 residues. Germline values: CDR1 PRHDT, CDR2 FYEKMQ (reference sequence). Trimming left V 4 bases short and J 7 bases short, with 10 bases between.

This clone was picked up a small number of times. J is TRBJ1-2 and V is TRBV7-9; D may be TRBD1 (5 bases). The ends were cut back, 1 base at V and 4 bases at J, with 16 bases in the middle. CDR1 and CDR2 (germline): SEHNR, FQNEAQ (reference sequence). This CDR3 has 16 amino acids. In DNA, the CDR3 is TGTGCCAGCAGCTTAGATCTACTGACAGTCTCCTATGGCTACACCTTC. This translates into CASSLDLLTVSYGYTF.

The rearrangement links TRBV5-8 to TRBJ1-6; D is ambiguous. This CDR3 has 13 residues. From germline, CDR1 is SGHTS and CDR2 YDEGEE. The V and J ends lost 0 bases and 6 bases respectively, with 4 bases between them. The DNA of the CDR3 is TGTGCCAGCAGCTTGGGGGCTAATTCACCCCTCCACTTT. Protein sequence: CASSLGANSPLHF.

The rearrangement uses TRBV27 and TRBJ2-1; no definite D call. The CDR3 is 14 amino acids. The ends were cut back, 2 bases at V and 1 base at J, with 6 bases in the middle. CDR1 MNHEY and CDR2 SMNVEV come from the germline V gene (reference sequence). CDR3 bases: TGTGCCAGCAGTTTAATCCAATCCTACAATGAGCAGTTCTTC. It specifies CASSLIQSYNEQFF.

CDR3 residues: CATSRGGSESPLHF. The CDR3 nucleotides are TGTGCCACCAGCAGAGGGGGTAGCGAATCACCCCTCCACTTT. The chain combines TRBV15 with TRBJ1-6; the D is unclear. V was trimmed by 1 base and J by 10 bases, leaving 11 bases between them. Germline V CDR1 and CDR2: LNHNV, YYDKDF (reference sequence). The CDR3 has 14 residues.

V is TRBV24-1 and J is TRBJ2-3; the D gene is possibly TRBD2 (6 bases). The CDR3 contains 15 residues. CDR1 is KGHDR and CDR2 is SFDVKD in the germline V gene. V was pared by 3 bases and J by 0 bases, with 9 bases between. The CDR3 DNA reads as TGTGCCACCAGTGATCCGGGGGAGAGCACAGATACGCAGTATTTT. Its protein product is CATSDPGESTDTQYF.

CDR3 coding DNA: TGCGCCAGCAGCTTCCGGGGAGCTAACTATGGCTACACCTTC. Its translation: CASSFRGANYGYTF. The V and J genes are TRBV5-1 and TRBJ1-2, with D hard to call. This CDR3 has 14 amino acids. Trimming shortened V by 2 bases and J by 0 bases, and 8 bases separated the two germline ends. Germline CDR1 is SGHRS and CDR2 is YFSETQ. The full variable domain, its missing parts supplied by reference TRBV5-1 and TRBJ1-2, is KAGVTQTPRYLIKTRGQQVTLSCSPISGHRSVSWYQQTPGQGLQFLFEYFSETQRNKGNFPGRFSGRQFSNSRSEMNVSTLELGDSALYLCASSFRGANYGYTFGSGTRLTVV.

This clone was counted between two and nine times. The V call is TRBV5-8, the J call TRBJ1-2; D unresolved. Germline assignment: CDR1 SGHTS and CDR2 YDEGEE. V dropped 5 bases and J dropped 0 bases, with 5 bases sitting between them. The CDR3 spans 12 residues. CDR3 sequence reads: CASSVANYGYTF. The DNA of the CDR3 is TGTGCCAGCAGTGTAGCTAACTATGGCTACACCTTC.

The gene calls are TRBV7-2 and TRBJ1-2; no definite D call. This CDR3 has 13 amino acids. Looked up from germline, CDR1 is SGHTA and CDR2 is FQGNSA. V lost 7 bases, J lost 4 bases, and 13 bases lay in between. DNA for the CDR3: TGTGCCAGCAAATTCGGGCAGACCTATGGCTACACCTTC. It encodes CASKFGQTYGYTF. The full variable domain, its missing parts supplied by reference TRBV7-2 and TRBJ1-2, is GAGVSQSPSNKVTEKGKDVELRCDPISGHTALYWYRQSLGQGLEFLIYFQGNSAPDKSGLPSDRFSAERTGGSVSTLTIQRTQQEDSAVYLCASKFGQTYGYTFGSGTRLTVV.

V is TRBV6-5 and J is TRBJ2-7; no clear D. This CDR3 has 14 amino acids. V lost 3 bases and J lost 0, with 9 bases in between. Germline V gene sequence: CDR1 MNHEY, CDR2 SVGAGI. CDR3 residues: CASSYGVGSYEQYV. The CDR3, as DNA: TGTGCCAGCAGTTATGGGGTGGGCTCCTACGAGCAGTACGTC.

The chain combines TRBV6-5 with TRBJ2-3, with unresolved D. From germline, CDR1 is MNHEY and CDR2 SVGAGI. V was pared by 4 bases and J by 6 bases, with 11 bases between. This CDR3 is 13 amino acids long. The CDR3 region has the DNA TGTGCCAGCAGTTCCTTGGAAGGCGATACGCAGTATTTT. Translated: CASSSLEGDTQYF.

The rearrangement links TRBV28 to TRBJ2-5; TRBD2 agrees at 8 bases. The germline V gene encodes CDR1 MDHEN and CDR2 SYDVKM. CDR3 length: 18 amino acids. Germline trimming cut 2 bases from V and 1 base from J; bases unmatched to any gene: 12. Here the CDR3 DNA reads TGTGCCAGCAGTTTACCCCTCGTTACGGCGGGGGGCCAAGAGACCCAGTACTTC. It specifies CASSLPLVTAGGQETQYF.

V gene TRBV5-4 combines with J gene TRBJ1-4, with 8 bases aligning to TRBD1. This CDR3 contains 15 residues. V was clipped by 4 bases and J by 7 bases; unmatched bases: 9. Germline-derived CDR1 and CDR2 are SGHNT and YYREEE (reference sequence). The CDR3 DNA follows: TGTGCCAGCAGCACCGTTCAACAGGGGGTTGAAAAACTGTTTTTT. Protein: CASSTVQQGVEKLFF.

This clone was recorded only once. The rearrangement uses TRBV2 and TRBJ2-2; 13 nucleotides match TRBD2. This CDR3 has 18 residues. The ends lost 11 bases at V and 2 bases at J; junction bases unmatched: 14. CDR1 is SNHLY, CDR2 FYNNEI, per germline. CDR3: CALQWRLAGGLNTGELFF. CDR3 nucleotide sequence: TGTGCCTTACAGTGGCGACTAGCGGGGGGCCTAAACACCGGGGAGCTGTTTTTT.

The chain carries TRBV6-2 or TRBV6-3 and TRBJ2-7; unclear D gene. Germline V CDR1 and CDR2: MNHEY, SVGEGT. Trimming shortened V by 0 bases and J by 1 base, and 4 bases separated the two germline ends. The CDR3 length is 13 residues. The CDR3 here is CASSYSPSYEQYF. CDR3 coding DNA: TGTGCCAGCAGTTACTCACCTTCCTACGAGCAGTACTTC.

The chain couples TRBV15 to TRBJ2-7, with 7 bases aligning to TRBD2. The CDR3 spans 16 residues. Trimming cost V 1 base and J 1 base; bases outside gene matches: 7. In germline, CDR1 is LNHNV, CDR2 YYDKDF (reference sequence). Written as DNA, the CDR3 is TGTGCCACCAGCAGAGGGGGGGGTTTAGGGTCCTACGAGCAGTACTTC. Residues: CATSRGGGLGSYEQYF.